One TCR beta chain is described in this entry. This clonotype was seen ten or more times. Its antigen is unknown. No clone much larger than this one lies a single base away; base qualities are absent. The trim is 6 bases for V and 1 base for J, with a gap of 9 bases between the germline ends. CDR1 and CDR2, per the germline V gene, are SQVTM and ANQGSEA. Spanning cysteine to phenylalanine, the CDR3 consists of 12 amino acids. Just the 36-base CDR3 DNA is kept, in frame starting at base 1. A patient counted as having stable Graves' hyperthyroidism if no progression to ophthalmopathy occurred over 18 months of follow-up. The hyperthyroidism patients were between 18 and 65 years old and newly diagnosed, with a disease duration of less than 2 months. Any patient with an uncontrolled infection, another autoimmune disease, pregnancy or lactation was excluded. Clinical symptoms, serum thyroxine and TRAb, thyroid ultrasound, and orbital computed tomography formed the basis for the diagnoses. PBMCs were separated from 8 to 10 ml of fresh peripheral blood using Ficoll-Paque density gradient centrifugation. Total RNA was extracted using Trizol reagent, and RNA quality was assessed on an Agilent 2100 Bioanalyzer.

TCR beta CDR3 regions were amplified from RNA transcripts. For the first round of RT-PCR on the TCR CDR3, the HTBI primer set was used together with the Qiagen OneStep RT-PCR kit. A second multiplex PCR round built the libraries, followed by size selection and purification. Libraries were sequenced paired-end with 100 bp reads on an Illumina HiSeq2000. The authors' analysis ran thus. SOAPnuke was used to process the raw data, removing reads that contained adapters or uncalled bases, had a mean Phred below 15, or lacked an exact match to the constant primer or identifier. High-quality paired reads were merged using COPE v1.2.5, and each unique nucleotide sequence was defined as a clonotype. Clonotypes were aligned to IMGT TRBV, TRBD and TRBJ reference segments using MiTCR v1.1. Only V-J combinations with frequency above 0.0001, covering about 99% of repertoires, were analysed. The TCS score was defined as F50 (clonal expansion) divided by E x V (chaos), with BLOSUM62-based TCRdist calculated between CDR3 peptides within each V-J. Welch's t-statistics and random forest reduced around 510 V-J features to 13, which were used in a naive Bayes classifier (R e1071). The Morisita-Horn index was used to measure how similar the thyroid and blood repertoires were. Using fastp trimming at Q25 and MiXCR clonotype assembly, TCRdb reanalyzed the public sequencing data and kept in-frame beta chains. Every distinct CDR3 protein forms one entry, paired with its most common genes and DNA. Here the V and J calls rest on TCRdb's processing, not on the authors' analysis. The sample data list about 760,000 distinct CDR3 sequences, and under 45% of these were observed just once. The ten largest account for more than 25% of the sample.

The source of the sample is a study of T cells in Graves' hyperthyroidism and ophthalmopathy (dated by TCRdb to about 2019). Study-level background: Peripheral blood samples were taken at the time of initial diagnosis, prior to any treatment. An independent validation cohort of around 19 hyperthyroidism patients and over 15 patients who later progressed to ophthalmopathy tested prospective prediction of ophthalmopathy. For training and testing, the 100 or so patients in the discovery cohort were randomly divided in a 7:3 ratio. In addition, the study compared T-cell repertoires in thyroid tissue and in blood from about 6 Graves' hyperthyroidism patients. After sampling, hyperthyroidism patients received methimazole starting at 30 mg daily, and ophthalmopathy patients received high-dose intravenous methylprednisolone. The paper describes TCR Vbeta CDR3 sequencing of 135 peripheral blood samples, made up of about 41 ophthalmopathy patients, roughly 72 hyperthyroidism patients and 17 progressor patients. A discovery cohort of about a hundred patients, roughly 43 with Graves' ophthalmopathy and 55 to 60 with stable Graves' hyperthyroidism, was used to find distinguishing TCR V-J signatures. Results the study describes overall, beyond this receptor: No statistical method was used to set the sample size in advance, and investigators knew the group allocation. In cross-validation, a model built on a 13 V-J signature told ophthalmopathy apart from stable hyperthyroidism with approximately 91% sensitivity and 81% to 82% specificity, and in testing the same model reached 80%/75%. Blood samples also contained most of the expanded thyroid clonotypes (frequency above 0.001), which suggests that blood repertoires may reflect thyroid immune responses. In validation, the model predicted progression to ophthalmopathy a median of roughly 6.1 months before onset, with roughly 71% sensitivity and roughly 79% specificity.

This chain joins TRBV29-1 to TRBJ1-2, with no confidently assigned D gene. The source is a woman aged 40 to 50 with Graves' hyperthyroidism. The specimen was blood. The nucleotides are TGCAGCGTGAGTGGACTTAACTATGGCTACACCTTC. Its translation is CSVSGLNYGYTF. Here the CDR3 is joined to the reference TRBV29-1 and TRBJ1-2 genes, and the full variable domain is: SAVISQKPSRDICQRGTSLTIQCQVDSQVTMMFWYRQQPGQSLTLIATANQGSEATYESGFVIDKFPISRPNLTFSTLTVSNMSPEDSSIYLCSVSGLNYGYTFGSGTRLTVV.